This entry lists 30 T cell receptor beta chains sequenced from one sample in a study of blood T cell repertoires in COVID-19. Some clones are missing from TCRdb's copy, which holds only in-frame ones; the method was immunoSEQ multiplex PCR. The sample holds tens of thousands of clones, 86% seen once. Input material: peripheral blood. Receptor source: a woman aged 80 or over in a cohort sampled during active or convalescent COVID-19.

This clone was counted only a few times. The chain links TRBV5-1 to TRBJ1-1, with 8 bases fitting TRBD1. The CDR3 totals 14 residues. After removal of 4 bases from V and 7 bases from J, the junction contained 9 bases not matched to a gene. Germline V gene lookup returns CDR1 SGHRS and CDR2 YFSETQ. CDR3 protein: CASSTGQGRSEAFF. The DNA of the CDR3 is TGCGCCAGCAGCACAGGACAGGGAAGGAGTGAAGCTTTCTTT.

The J gene is TRBJ1-4, the V gene TRBV20-1; the match to TRBD1 covers 7 bases. The CDR3 is 15 residues long. CDR1 DFQATT and CDR2 SNEGSKA come from the germline V gene (reference sequence). J gave up 7 bases and V 3 bases, and 11 bases lay outside the gene matches. CDR3 nucleotides: TGCAGTGCTAGTAGGGGGACAGAACGAAGTGAAAAACTGTTTTTT. Its translation: CSASRGTERSEKLFF.

J is TRBJ2-1 and V is TRBV7-3, with D possibly being TRBD2 (6 bases). With 5 bases removed from V and 7 bases from J, the gap between germline ends came to 18 bases. Germline V lookup: CDR1 SGHTA, CDR2 FQGTGA. The CDR3 loop spans 15 amino acids. CDR3 in amino acids: CASSVFPGLGNEQFF. The DNA for the CDR3 is TGTGCCAGCAGCGTCTTTCCGGGACTTGGGAATGAGCAGTTCTTC.

This sequence joins TRBV18 and TRBJ2-1; D gene ambiguous. Trimming took off 3 bases at V and 3 bases at J, with 12 bases between the two ends. Germline assignment: CDR1 KGHSH and CDR2 LQKENI. The CDR3 covers 15 residues. The CDR3 region is CASSPPSSNYNEQFF. The CDR3 DNA reads as TGTGCCAGCTCACCCCCGAGTTCAAACTACAATGAGCAGTTCTTC. Full variable domain (rest looked up from reference TRBV18 and TRBJ2-1): NAGVMQNPRHLVRRRGQEARLRCSPMKGHSHVYWYRQLPEEGLKFMVYLQKENIIDESGMPKERFSAEFPKEGPSILRIQQVVRGDSAAYFCASSPPSSNYNEQFFGPGTRLTVL.

This chain joins TRBV27 and TRBJ1-5, with D possibly being TRBD1 (5 bases). CDR1 MNHEY and CDR2 SMNVEV come from the germline V gene (reference sequence). CDR3 length equals 19 residues. The germline V and J ends were trimmed by 2 bases and 2 bases, with 22 bases remaining between them. Written as DNA, the CDR3 is TGTGCCAGCAGTTTAAGGGGTGGTTCAGAAGCTTTTGGCAATCAGCCCCAGCATTTT. Translation: CASSLRGGSEAFGNQPQHF.

The chain is built from TRBV9 and TRBJ2-5; 8 bases align to TRBD2. This CDR3 region has 14 residues. The germline V gene has CDR1 SGDLS and CDR2 YYNGEE. V shed 4 bases, J shed 1 base, and the junction held 3 bases outside the gene matches. The CDR3 DNA sequence: TGTGCCAGCAGCCAGACTAGCGCCCAAGAGACCCAGTACTTC. Translating gives CASSQTSAQETQYF.

V usage is TRBV28 and J usage is TRBJ1-1; TRBD1 is a possible D gene (5 bases). The CDR3 covers 14 residues. CDR1 and CDR2 from the germline V gene are MDHEN and SYDVKM. V was cut by 10 bases and J by 3 bases, with 18 bases left in between. In DNA form, the CDR3 reads TGTGCCAACTTAAACCTAGGACAAGACACTGAAGCTTTCTTT. This gives the protein CANLNLGQDTEAFF.

The chain is built from TRBV1 and TRBJ1-4. TRBV1 is classified as a pseudogene. This CDR3 comprises 14 residues. As DNA, the CDR3 is TGCACCAGCAGCCCCCTCTTTTCCCTTCAAAAACTGTTTTTT. Translation gives CTSSPLFSLQKLFF.

The chain carries TRBV18 and TRBJ2-7; 9 bases are shared with TRBD2. V shed 4 bases and J 5 bases; nucleotides not matched to a gene: 9. CDR3 size: 15 residues. The germline gives CDR1 KGHSH, CDR2 LQKENI. CDR3: CASSRGLARDHEQYF. CDR3 bases: TGTGCCAGCTCACGTGGACTAGCGAGGGACCACGAGCAGTACTTC.

This clone was observed a handful of times. The chain recombines TRBV7-2 with TRBJ1-4; D might be TRBD1 (6 bases). Per germline, CDR1 SGHTA and CDR2 FQGNSA. Trimming took off 5 bases at V and 6 bases at J, with 13 bases between the two ends. The CDR3 contains 14 residues. CDR3 amino acids: CASSPWTVDEKLFF. As DNA, the CDR3 is TGTGCCAGCAGCCCCTGGACAGTAGATGAAAAACTGTTTTTT.

The rearrangement joins TRBV7-9 to TRBJ2-6, with D possibly being TRBD1 (6 bases). V lost 1 base to trimming and J lost 1 base, with 11 bases between them. The germline V gene encodes CDR1 SEHNR and CDR2 FQNEAQ (reference sequence). The CDR3 covers 17 residues. The CDR3 DNA reads TGTGCCAGCAGCTTAGGCCCCCAGGGGTCTGGGGCCAACGTCCTGACTTTC. Protein product: CASSLGPQGSGANVLTF. Filled out from reference TRBV7-9 and TRBJ2-6, the complete variable domain reads DTGVSQNPRHKITKRGQNVTFRCDPISEHNRLYWYRQTLGQGPEFLTYFQNEAQLEKSRLLSDRFSAERPKGSFSTLEIQRTEQGDSAMYLCASSLGPQGSGANVLTFGAGSRLTVL.

The chain joins TRBV27 to TRBJ2-2, with 8 bases identical to TRBD2. Germline values: CDR1 MNHEY, CDR2 SMNVEV (reference sequence). The junction had 13 bases not matched to a gene; V was cut back by 8 bases and J by 8 bases. The CDR3 totals 15 residues. The DNA for the CDR3 is TGTGCCAGCCTAGGGCGGGGGGCCCACTTTGGGGAGCTGTTTTTT. As protein: CASLGRGAHFGELFF.

V is TRBV5-1 and J is TRBJ2-5, with 7 bases identical to TRBD1. Germline CDR1 SGHRS, CDR2 YFSETQ. The V segment lost 4 bases and the J segment 4 bases; nucleotides outside the gene matches: 13. This CDR3 comprises 16 residues. DNA of the CDR3: TGCGCCAGCAGCCACAGGGACAGCGGTTCGGGAGAGACCCAGTACTTC. It is translated as CASSHRDSGSGETQYF.

V usage is TRBV5-1 and J usage is TRBJ2-5, with TRBD1 matching 9 bases. V shed 4 bases, J shed 5 bases, and the junction held 6 bases outside the gene matches. Germline V gene lookup returns CDR1 SGHRS and CDR2 YFSETQ. The CDR3 runs 14 residues. As DNA, the CDR3 is TGCGCCAGCAGCAGGGGACAGGGTGGGGAGACCCAGTACTTC. Translated: CASSRGQGGETQYF.

The chain couples TRBV5-6 to TRBJ1-2; D is ambiguous. CDR1 and CDR2 from the germline V gene are SGHDT and YYEEEE. This CDR3 region has 15 residues. Trimming cost V 4 bases and J 1 base, with 14 bases left between them. DNA of the CDR3: TGTGCCAGCAGCATCGTTGGGCTTATTAACTATGGCTACACCTTC. Translation gives CASSIVGLINYGYTF.

V and J are TRBV4-1 and TRBJ2-1; 9 positions match TRBD2. V was pared by 5 bases and J by 4 bases, with 6 bases of the junction left unmatched. CDR1 and CDR2 (germline): MGHRA, YSYEKL. This CDR3 region has 15 residues. In nucleotides, the CDR3 is TGCGCCAGCAGCACCGGGACTAGCTTTTACAATGAGCAGTTCTTC. This translates into CASSTGTSFYNEQFF.

The chain has TRBV5-1 and TRBJ2-5; D is possibly TRBD2 (5 bases). The CDR3 is made up of 15 amino acids. The V end was cut by 0 bases, the J end by 5 bases, with 14 bases between. Germline V CDR1 and CDR2: SGHRS, YFSETQ. This chain's CDR3 is CASSLVADLGETQYF. CDR3 bases: TGCGCCAGCAGCTTGGTGGCGGACTTGGGGGAGACCCAGTACTTC. The full variable domain, with the rest looked up from reference TRBV5-1 and TRBJ2-5, is KAGVTQTPRYLIKTRGQQVTLSCSPISGHRSVSWYQQTPGQGLQFLFEYFSETQRNKGNFPGRFSGRQFSNSRSEMNVSTLELGDSALYLCASSLVADLGETQYFGPGTRLLVL.

V gene TRBV11-3 combines with J gene TRBJ2-3, with 8 bases fitting TRBD2. This CDR3 comprises 16 residues. Germline-derived CDR1 and CDR2 are SGHNT and YENEEA. Losses at the gene ends were 1 base for V and 2 bases for J; bases not matched to a gene: 5. The CDR3 region is CASSLGTSGNTDTQYF. The CDR3 bases are TGTGCCAGCAGCTTAGGAACTAGCGGAAACACAGATACGCAGTATTTT.

The CDR3 region has the DNA TGTGCCAGCAGTGAATCGTGGCGGTTGAACCCTTCCTACGAGCAGTACTTC. This codes for CASSESWRLNPSYEQYF. The chain joins TRBV6-1 to TRBJ2-7; the D is unclear. This CDR3 comprises 17 residues. Looked up from germline, CDR1 is MNHNS and CDR2 is SASEGT. V was pared by 2 bases and J by 1 base, with 18 bases between.

The chain recombines TRBV5-4 with TRBJ2-1; D call uncertain. Deletions cut 5 bases from V and 0 bases from J, with 12 bases between. The CDR3 is made up of 15 amino acids. The V gene's germline CDR1 is SGHNT and CDR2 YYREEE (reference sequence). This CDR3 reads CASSDGHSSYNEQFF. The CDR3 DNA is TGTGCCAGCAGTGATGGTCATAGCTCCTACAATGAGCAGTTCTTC.

The sample holds a few counts of this clone. The chain has TRBV5-1 and TRBJ2-2, with D unresolved. Germline assignment: CDR1 SGHRS and CDR2 YFSETQ. Trimming stripped 0 bases from V and 1 base from J, with 4 bases between. The CDR3 is 14 residues long. CDR3 nucleotides: TGCGCCAGCAGCTTGGACTTGAACACCGGGGAGCTGTTTTTT. Residues: CASSLDLNTGELFF.

The chain links TRBV6-2 or TRBV6-3 to TRBJ2-3, with 11 bases lining up with TRBD2. This CDR3 is 18 amino acids long. Germline V gene lookup returns CDR1 MNHEY and CDR2 SVGEGT. V was pared by 2 bases and J by 4 bases, with 11 bases of the junction left unmatched. CDR3 nucleotide sequence: TGTGCCAGCAGTTACAGAGTTACTAGCGGGAGCTTTCCAGATACGCAGTATTTT. Protein product: CASSYRVTSGSFPDTQYF.

The chain carries TRBV12-3 or TRBV12-4 and TRBJ1-2; 7 nucleotides match TRBD1. The trim removed 6 bases at V and 8 bases at J, leaving 9 bases unmatched. This CDR3 has 13 residues. CDR3 region: CASRKDGTAGYTF. The CDR3 DNA is TGTGCCAGCAGGAAAGACGGGACAGCGGGCTACACCTTC.

The chain has TRBV29-1 and TRBJ2-1; 7 bases are shared with TRBD2. V lost 6 bases and J lost 3; bases outside the gene matches: 8. CDR1 is SQVTM and CDR2 is ANQGSEA in the germline V gene. The CDR3 length is 14 residues. CDR3 residues: CSVESGTNYNEQFF. CDR3 nucleotide sequence: TGCAGCGTAGAAAGCGGGACGAACTACAATGAGCAGTTCTTC.

This clone was counted once. The chain employs TRBV20-1 and TRBJ2-1; 12 positions match TRBD2. From germline, CDR1 is DFQATT and CDR2 SNEGSKA (reference sequence). The CDR3 is 15 amino acids. V was pared by 3 bases and J by 4 bases, with 4 bases of the junction left unmatched. CDR3 nucleotide sequence: TGCAGTGCTAGTCCCCTAGCGGGAGGGTACAATGAGCAGTTCTTC. Its protein is CSASPLAGGYNEQFF.

This chain joins TRBV14 and TRBJ1-1; no firm D call. The CDR3 loop spans 14 amino acids. The germline gives CDR1 SGHDN, CDR2 FVKESK. V was cut by 0 bases and J by 9 bases, with 14 bases left in between. The CDR3 bases are TGTGCCAGCAGCCAAGAGGGCAGTGGCAACAAAGCTTTCTTT. Encoded protein: CASSQEGSGNKAFF.

This clone was recorded a few times. The chain links TRBV5-1 to TRBJ1-5; D is possibly TRBD1 (5 bases). CDR3 length equals 16 residues. Trimming cost V 4 bases and J 3 bases, with 17 bases left between them. Germline CDR1 SGHRS, CDR2 YFSETQ. The CDR3 DNA sequence: TGCGCCAGCAGCCCCACTACAGGAGGGGTCAATCAGCCCCAGCATTTT. Translating gives CASSPTTGGVNQPQHF.

The J gene is TRBJ1-3, the V gene TRBV6-5; the D gene is possibly TRBD1 (5 bases). This CDR3 is 15 amino acids long. Germline V CDR1 and CDR2: MNHEY, SVGAGI. Trimming stripped 8 bases from V and 4 bases from J, with 18 bases between. The CDR3 region has the DNA TGTGCCAGCTCCCGCGGGGCCGGCAGGGGAAACACCATATATTTT. It specifies CASSRGAGRGNTIYF.

The rearrangement joins TRBV11-1 to TRBJ2-3; maybe TRBD1 (5 bases). The V end lost 1 base, the J end lost 0 bases, and 11 bases lay between the germline ends. CDR1 and CDR2 from the germline V gene are SGHAT and FQDESV (reference sequence). There are 16 residues in the CDR3. CDR3 nucleotide sequence: TGTGCCAGCAGCTTAGGAAGGGGTAAAAGCACAGATACGCAGTATTTT. The encoded protein is CASSLGRGKSTDTQYF.

A single count supports this clone. The chain joins TRBV2 to TRBJ1-1; a possible D gene is TRBD1 (6 bases). The V end lost 7 bases, the J end lost 4 bases, and 16 bases lay between the germline ends. This CDR3 spans 14 amino acids. The V gene's germline CDR1 is SNHLY and CDR2 FYNNEI. The CDR3 DNA sequence: TGTGCCAGCACTAAAAACAGGGAACCCACTGAAGCTTTCTTT. It codes for CASTKNREPTEAFF.